These T cell receptor beta chains were read from a single sample in a study of T cell repertoires in cytomegalovirus infection. TCRdb fed the reads into MiXCR, producing one record per CDR3 protein. The table includes a few hundred thousand distinct CDR3 sequences, approximately 15% detected once. Sequenced material: CD8+ T cells from PBMCs. The receptors come from a human donor in good health (CMV status not recorded). Some clones in this sample may be carry-over from other donors' samples. CDR3s include the opening cysteine and the closing phenylalanine or tryptophan. A D gene is named only where the DNA matches it firmly. Rows give clone size only sometimes, using once, few, many, or a class for an expanded clone.

TRBD1	few	TRBV20-1	TRBJ1-5	TGCAGTGCTAGAGGTGACAGGGGTAAAAATCAGCCCCAGCATTTT	CSARGDRGKNQPQHF
NA	many	TRBV6-1	TRBJ1-2	TGTGCCAGCAGTGAGAGACGGGGAGCTTTTTATGGCTACACCTTC	CASSERRGAFYGYTF
NA	many	TRBV7-8	TRBJ2-5	TGTGCCAGCAGCTTGAGAAATTACCAAGAGACCCAGTACTTC	CASSLRNYQETQYF
NA	many	TRBV27	TRBJ1-6	TGTGCCAGCAGTTTCAGCCGGGATTCACCCCTCCACTTT	CASSFSRDSPLHF
TRBD2	NA	TRBV9	TRBJ2-3	TGTGCCAGCAGCCCACCTAGCGGGGGAAGCACAGATACGCAGTATTTT	CASSPPSGGSTDTQYF
NA	NA	TRBV20-1	TRBJ2-1	TGCAGTGCTCCCGGGGAAGAATCTATCAATGAGCAGTTCTTC	CSAPGEESINEQFF
TRBD2	NA	TRBV11-2	TRBJ2-1	TGTGCCAGCAGCCAGGGACTAGCGGGGGCGGGGTCCTACAATGAGCAGTTCTTC	CASSQGLAGAGSYNEQFF
NA	NA	TRBV7-9	TRBJ1-2	TGTGCCAGCAGTCCCGGACGCGGCTACACCTTC	CASSPGRGYTF
NA	NA	TRBV6-1	TRBJ2-1	TGTGCCAGCAGTTTTGGACTAACCAATGAGCAGTTCTTC	CASSFGLTNEQFF
NA	NA	TRBV28	TRBJ2-1	TGTGCCAGCAGTCCGTCCGGTTGGGCCATGGGGGCCAATGAGCAGTTCTTC	CASSPSGWAMGANEQFF
TRBD1	many	TRBV14	TRBJ1-4	TGTGCCAGCAGCCCTCGGGACAGGGATTATGAAAAACTGTTTTTT	CASSPRDRDYEKLFF
NA	many	TRBV7-8	TRBJ1-1	TGTGCCAGCAGCTTATGGACCGTGAACACTGAAGCTTTCTTT	CASSLWTVNTEAFF
NA	many	TRBV7-2	TRBJ2-3	TGTGCCAGCAGCTCGTCGTACCATACGCAGTATTTT	CASSSSYHTQYF
TRBD1	few	TRBV6-2/TRBV6-3	TRBJ2-1	TGTGCCAGCAGGGGATTCCGGGACAGGGAAGAGGAGAGCTCCTACAATGAGCAGTTCTTC	CASRGFRDREEESSYNEQFF
NA	many	TRBV7-9	TRBJ2-7	TGTGCCAGCAGTTCGCTATCCCCGGGGACGGAAGGGCCTCAACCCTACGAGCAGTACTTC	CASSSLSPGTEGPQPYEQYF
NA	many	TRBV12-3/TRBV12-4	TRBJ2-2	TGTGCCAGCAGTTTTCTAGAGGAGGGATCTCACACCGGGGAGCTGTTTTTT	CASSFLEEGSHTGELFF
NA	NA	TRBV20-1	TRBJ2-1	TGCAGTGCCGTGTCGCGGCACCCCGTCGATGAGCAGTTCTTC	CSAVSRHPVDEQFF
NA	many	TRBV7-6	TRBJ2-7	TGTGCCAGCAGCCTGGGGGCAGGGGTGAGCGAGCAGTACTTC	CASSLGAGVSEQYF
TRBD2	many	TRBV7-8	TRBJ2-1	TGTGCCAGCAGCCCACCCGACGGAACCCGTTGGCGGGAGGAGTTCTTC	CASSPPDGTRWREEFF
NA	NA	TRBV20-1	TRBJ2-5	TGCAGTGCTAGGGATGGGGCCGGACTTGCAGAGACCCAGTACTTC	CSARDGAGLAETQYF
TRBD1	NA	TRBV5-5	TRBJ1-3	TGTGCCAGCAGCTGGACAGGGGTTGGCTCTGGAAACACCATATATTTT	CASSWTGVGSGNTIYF
TRBD2	NA	TRBV28	TRBJ2-7	TGTGCCAGCAGTTCCTGGACTAGCGGGGACTACGAGCATTACTTC	CASSSWTSGDYEHYF
NA	NA	TRBV29-1	TRBJ1-1	TGCAGCGGCGTAGAGGAGGCAGGGGAAGCTTTCTTT	CSGVEEAGEAFF
TRBD1	NA	TRBV5-6	TRBJ1-6	TGTGTCAGCAGCTTGAGCTCCGGGACAGGGGGTTCTTCACCCCTCCACTTT	CVSSLSSGTGGSSPLHF
NA	few	TRBV6-5	TRBJ2-7	TGTGCCAGCAGTTATGGAGCGACCTACGAGCAGTACTTC	CASSYGATYEQYF
NA	few	TRBV12-3/TRBV12-4	TRBJ1-1	TGTGCCAGCACTCTAGGAGGGAGCACTGAAGCTTTCTTT	CASTLGGSTEAFF
TRBD1	NA	TRBV6-5	TRBJ2-5	TGTGCCAGCAGTTTCGGACAGGGAGAGACCCAGTACTTC	CASSFGQGETQYF
TRBD1	NA	TRBV20-1	TRBJ2-1	TGCAGTGCTGGAGAGACAGGGGGCGTAGGGAATGAGCAGTTCTTC	CSAGETGGVGNEQFF
NA	NA	TRBV9	TRBJ1-1	TGTGCCAGCAGCGCCTTGGAGAGCACTGAAGCTTTCTTT	CASSALESTEAFF
NA	many	TRBV29-1	TRBJ1-2	TGCAGCGTTGAGGGGCAGGACGAGGGCTACACCTTC	CSVEGQDEGYTF
NA	NA	TRBV29-1	TRBJ2-7	TGCAGCGTTGAAGGGGACGAGCAGTACTTC	CSVEGDEQYF
TRBD1	many	TRBV6-5	TRBJ2-7	TGTGCCAGCAGTTATTTTACAGGGGGCAACTACGAGCAGTACTTC	CASSYFTGGNYEQYF
NA	NA	TRBV27	TRBJ2-1	TGTGCCAGCAGTTTACACGAGGTGGTGACTTGGGCGGACAATGAGCAGTTCTTC	CASSLHEVVTWADNEQFF
NA	NA	TRBV6-6	TRBJ2-1	TGTGCCATTCAGGGGGGCGATGAGCAGTTCTTC	CAIQGGDEQFF
TRBD1	NA	TRBV6-6	TRBJ1-6	TGTGCCAGCAGCTACCGCCCTGGGACAGGAAGAGCCTATAATTCACCCCTCCACTTT	CASSYRPGTGRAYNSPLHF
NA	few	TRBV6-2/TRBV6-3	TRBJ2-7	TGTGCCAGCAGTTACTCCGACCAGGTCCTAGAGCAGTACTTC	CASSYSDQVLEQYF
TRBD1	many	TRBV7-6	TRBJ1-2	TGTGCCAGCAGACCCGAGGGGGCTGGCTATGGCTACACCTTC	CASRPEGAGYGYTF
TRBD2	many	TRBV7-8	TRBJ2-7	TGTGCCAGCAGCTTATCAGCGGGGGGCTACGAGCAGTACTTC	CASSLSAGGYEQYF
NA	few	TRBV6-6	TRBJ1-1	TGTGCCAGCAGTTACTGGGAGGACAGAGACAACACTGAAGCTTTCTTT	CASSYWEDRDNTEAFF
NA	NA	TRBV7-9	TRBJ2-7	TGTGCCAGCAGCCCGCCAACTTCCTACGAGCAGTACTTC	CASSPPTSYEQYF
TRBD1	many	TRBV28	TRBJ2-7	TGTGCCAGCAGGGTGACAGGGTTGATCTACGAGCAGTACTTC	CASRVTGLIYEQYF